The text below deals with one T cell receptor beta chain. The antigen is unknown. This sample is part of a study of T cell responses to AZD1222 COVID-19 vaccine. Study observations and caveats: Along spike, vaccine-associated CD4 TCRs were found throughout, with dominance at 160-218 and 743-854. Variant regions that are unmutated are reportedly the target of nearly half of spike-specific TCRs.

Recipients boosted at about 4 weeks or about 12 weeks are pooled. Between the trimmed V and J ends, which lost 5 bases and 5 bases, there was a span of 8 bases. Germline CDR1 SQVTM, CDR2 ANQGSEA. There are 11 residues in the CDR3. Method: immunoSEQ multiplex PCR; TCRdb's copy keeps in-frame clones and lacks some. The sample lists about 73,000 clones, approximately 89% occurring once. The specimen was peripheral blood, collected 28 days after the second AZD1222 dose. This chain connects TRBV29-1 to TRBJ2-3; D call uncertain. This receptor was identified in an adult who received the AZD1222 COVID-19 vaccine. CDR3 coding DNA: TGCAGCGTTCCAATTATAGATACGCAGTATTTT. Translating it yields CSVPIIDTQYF.